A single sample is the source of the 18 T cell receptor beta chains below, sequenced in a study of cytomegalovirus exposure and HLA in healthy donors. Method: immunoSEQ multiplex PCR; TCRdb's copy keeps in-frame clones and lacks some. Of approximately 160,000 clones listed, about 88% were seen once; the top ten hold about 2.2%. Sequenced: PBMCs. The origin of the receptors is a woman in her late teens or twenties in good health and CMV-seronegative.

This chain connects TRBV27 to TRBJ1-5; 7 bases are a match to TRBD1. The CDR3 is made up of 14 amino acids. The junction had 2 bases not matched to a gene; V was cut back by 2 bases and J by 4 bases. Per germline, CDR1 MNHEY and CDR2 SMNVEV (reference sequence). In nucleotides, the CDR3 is TGTGCCAGCAGTTTAAGGGGGCCTAATCAGCCCCAGCATTTT. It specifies CASSLRGPNQPQHF.

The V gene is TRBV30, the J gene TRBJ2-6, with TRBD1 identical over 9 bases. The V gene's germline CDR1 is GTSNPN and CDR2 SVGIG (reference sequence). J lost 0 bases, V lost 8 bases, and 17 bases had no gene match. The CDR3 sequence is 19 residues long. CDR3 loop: CAGADTGGPKYSGANVLTF. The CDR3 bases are TGTGCCGGAGCGGATACAGGGGGCCCTAAATACTCTGGGGCCAACGTCCTGACTTTC.

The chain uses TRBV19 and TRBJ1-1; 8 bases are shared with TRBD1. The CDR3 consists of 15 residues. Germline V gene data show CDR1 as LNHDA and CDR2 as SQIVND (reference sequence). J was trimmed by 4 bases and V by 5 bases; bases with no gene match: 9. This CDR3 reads CASSAYRGSFTEAFF. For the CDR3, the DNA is TGTGCCAGTAGTGCTTACAGGGGGTCCTTCACTGAAGCTTTCTTT.

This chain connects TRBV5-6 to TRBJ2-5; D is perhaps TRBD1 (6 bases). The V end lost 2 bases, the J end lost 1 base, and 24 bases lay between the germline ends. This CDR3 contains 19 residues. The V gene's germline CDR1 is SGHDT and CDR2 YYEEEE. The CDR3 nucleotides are TGTGCCAGCAGCTTAGGTGAAAGGGGGACCGCGTCTGTCCAAGAGACCCAGTACTTC. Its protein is CASSLGERGTASVQETQYF. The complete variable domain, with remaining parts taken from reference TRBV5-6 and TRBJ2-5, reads DAGVTQSPTHLIKTRGQQVTLRCSPKSGHDTVSWYQQALGQGPQFIFQYYEEEERQRGNFPDRFSGHQFPNYSSELNVNALLLGDSALYLCASSLGERGTASVQETQYFGPGTRLLVL.

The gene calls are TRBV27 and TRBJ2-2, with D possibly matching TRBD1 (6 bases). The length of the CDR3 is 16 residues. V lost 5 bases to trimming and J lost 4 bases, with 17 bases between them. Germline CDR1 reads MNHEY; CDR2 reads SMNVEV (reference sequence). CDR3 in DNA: TGTGCCAGCAGTACACGGGACACCGGACCCACCGGGGAGCTGTTTTTT. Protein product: CASSTRDTGPTGELFF.

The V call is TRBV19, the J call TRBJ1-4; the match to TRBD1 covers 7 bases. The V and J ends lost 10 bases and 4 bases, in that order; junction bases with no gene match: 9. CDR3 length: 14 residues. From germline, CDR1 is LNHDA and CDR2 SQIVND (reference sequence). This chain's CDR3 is CATSTTGNNEKLFF. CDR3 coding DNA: TGTGCCACTTCCACGACAGGGAATAATGAAAAACTGTTTTTT.

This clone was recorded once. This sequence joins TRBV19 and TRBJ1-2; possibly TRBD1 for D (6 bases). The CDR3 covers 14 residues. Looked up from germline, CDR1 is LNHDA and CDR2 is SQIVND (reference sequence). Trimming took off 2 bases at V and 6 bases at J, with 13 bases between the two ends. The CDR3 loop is CASSIMLQGNGYTF. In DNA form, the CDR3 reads TGTGCCAGTAGTATAATGTTGCAGGGGAATGGCTACACCTTC.

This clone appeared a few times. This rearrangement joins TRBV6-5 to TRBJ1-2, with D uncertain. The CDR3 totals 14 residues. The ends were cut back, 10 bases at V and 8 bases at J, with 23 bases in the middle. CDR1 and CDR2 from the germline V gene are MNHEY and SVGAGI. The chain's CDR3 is CATQPRERLSGYTF. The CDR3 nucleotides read TGTGCCACGCAACCACGGGAGAGATTATCAGGCTACACCTTC.

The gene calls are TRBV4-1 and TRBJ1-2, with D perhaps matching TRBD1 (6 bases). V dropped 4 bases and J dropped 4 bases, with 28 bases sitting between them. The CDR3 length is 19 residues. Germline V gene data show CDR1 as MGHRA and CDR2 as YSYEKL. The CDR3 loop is CASSLKERSGANWSYGYTF. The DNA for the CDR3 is TGCGCCAGCAGCCTAAAAGAAAGGTCAGGGGCAAATTGGAGCTATGGCTACACCTTC.

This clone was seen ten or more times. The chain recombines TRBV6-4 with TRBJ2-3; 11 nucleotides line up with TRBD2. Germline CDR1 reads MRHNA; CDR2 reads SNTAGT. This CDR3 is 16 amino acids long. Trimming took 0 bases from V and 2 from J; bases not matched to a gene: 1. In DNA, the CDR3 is TGTGCCAGCAGTGACTCTAGCGGGGGGGACACAGATACGCAGTATTTT. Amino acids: CASSDSSGGDTDTQYF.

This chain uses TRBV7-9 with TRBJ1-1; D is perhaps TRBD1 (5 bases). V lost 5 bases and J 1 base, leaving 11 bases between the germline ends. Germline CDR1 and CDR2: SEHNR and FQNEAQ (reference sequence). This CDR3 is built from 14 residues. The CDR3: CASSLTETNTEAFF. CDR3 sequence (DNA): TGTGCCAGCAGCCTGACAGAGACGAACACTGAAGCTTTCTTT. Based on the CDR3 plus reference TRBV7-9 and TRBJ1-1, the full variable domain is DTGVSQNPRHKITKRGQNVTFRCDPISEHNRLYWYRQTLGQGPEFLTYFQNEAQLEKSRLLSDRFSAERPKGSFSTLEIQRTEQGDSAMYLCASSLTETNTEAFFGQGTRLTVV.

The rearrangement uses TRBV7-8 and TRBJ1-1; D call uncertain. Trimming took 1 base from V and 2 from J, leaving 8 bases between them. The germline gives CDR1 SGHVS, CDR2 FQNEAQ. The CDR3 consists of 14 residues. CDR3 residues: CASSLVAANTEAFF. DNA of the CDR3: TGTGCCAGCAGCTTAGTAGCGGCTAACACTGAAGCTTTCTTT.

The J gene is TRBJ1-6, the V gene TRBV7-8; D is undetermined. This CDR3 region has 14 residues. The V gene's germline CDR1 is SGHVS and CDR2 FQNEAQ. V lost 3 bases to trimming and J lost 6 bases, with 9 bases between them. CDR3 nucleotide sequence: TGTGCCAGCAGCTTCTCTGGGCCTAATTCACCCCTCCACTTT. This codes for CASSFSGPNSPLHF.

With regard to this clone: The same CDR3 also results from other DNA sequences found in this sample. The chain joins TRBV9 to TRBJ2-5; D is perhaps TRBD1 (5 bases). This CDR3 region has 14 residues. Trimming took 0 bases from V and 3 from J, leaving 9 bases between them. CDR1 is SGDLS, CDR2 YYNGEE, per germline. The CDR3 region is CASSVGGREETQYF. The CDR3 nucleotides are TGTGCCAGCAGCGTAGGGGGCCGGGAAGAGACCCAGTACTTC.

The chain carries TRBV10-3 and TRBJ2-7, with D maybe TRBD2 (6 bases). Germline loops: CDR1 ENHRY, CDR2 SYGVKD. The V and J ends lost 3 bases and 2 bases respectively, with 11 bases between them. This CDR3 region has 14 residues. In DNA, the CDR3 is TGTGCCATCAGTGATAGGAGGGAGACCTACGAGCAGTACTTC. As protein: CAISDRRETYEQYF.

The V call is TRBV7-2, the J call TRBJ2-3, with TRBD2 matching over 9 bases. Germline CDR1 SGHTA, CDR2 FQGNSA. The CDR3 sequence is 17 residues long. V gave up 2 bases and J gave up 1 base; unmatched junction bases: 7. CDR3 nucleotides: TGTGCCAGCAGCTTACTTTTCGTAGCGGGAGGCACAGATACGCAGTATTTT. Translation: CASSLLFVAGGTDTQYF.

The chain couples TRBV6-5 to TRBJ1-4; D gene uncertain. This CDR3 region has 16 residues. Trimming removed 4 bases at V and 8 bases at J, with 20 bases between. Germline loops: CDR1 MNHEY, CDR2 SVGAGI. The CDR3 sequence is CASSSTLGSLREKLFF. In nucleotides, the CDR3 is TGTGCCAGCAGTTCCACTCTGGGCAGTCTTCGGGAAAAACTGTTTTTT.

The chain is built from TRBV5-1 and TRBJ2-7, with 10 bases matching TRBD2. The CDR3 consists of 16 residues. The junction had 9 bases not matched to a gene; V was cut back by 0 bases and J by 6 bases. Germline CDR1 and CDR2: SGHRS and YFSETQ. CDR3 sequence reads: CASSLGLGLAFSEQYF. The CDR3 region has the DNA TGCGCCAGCAGCTTGGGCCTGGGACTAGCGTTTAGCGAGCAGTACTTC.